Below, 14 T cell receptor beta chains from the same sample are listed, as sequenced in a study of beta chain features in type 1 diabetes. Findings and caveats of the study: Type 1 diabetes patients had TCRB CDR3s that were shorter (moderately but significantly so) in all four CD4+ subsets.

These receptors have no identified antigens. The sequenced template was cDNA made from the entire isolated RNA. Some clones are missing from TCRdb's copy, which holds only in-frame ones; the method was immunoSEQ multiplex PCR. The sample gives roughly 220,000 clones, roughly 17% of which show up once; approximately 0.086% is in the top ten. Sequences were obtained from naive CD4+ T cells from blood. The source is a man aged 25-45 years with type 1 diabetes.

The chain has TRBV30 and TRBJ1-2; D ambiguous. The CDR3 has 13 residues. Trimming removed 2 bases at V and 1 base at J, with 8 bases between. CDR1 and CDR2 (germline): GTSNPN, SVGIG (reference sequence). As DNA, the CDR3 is TGTGCCTGGAGTTCAGATTTTAACTATGGCTACACCTTC. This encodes CAWSSDFNYGYTF. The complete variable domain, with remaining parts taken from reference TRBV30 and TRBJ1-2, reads SQTIHQWPATLVQPVGSPLSLECTVEGTSNPNLYWYRQAAGRGLQLLFYSVGIGQISSEVPQNLSASRPQDRQFILSSKKLLLSDSGFYLCAWSSDFNYGYTFGSGTRLTVV.

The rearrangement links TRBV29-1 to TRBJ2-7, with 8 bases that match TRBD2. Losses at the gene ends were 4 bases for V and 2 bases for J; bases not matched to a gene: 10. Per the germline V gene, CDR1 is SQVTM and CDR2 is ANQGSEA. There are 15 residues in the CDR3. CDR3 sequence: CSVARGSGDPYEQYF. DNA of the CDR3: TGCAGCGTTGCCCGCGGTAGCGGGGATCCCTACGAGCAGTACTTC.

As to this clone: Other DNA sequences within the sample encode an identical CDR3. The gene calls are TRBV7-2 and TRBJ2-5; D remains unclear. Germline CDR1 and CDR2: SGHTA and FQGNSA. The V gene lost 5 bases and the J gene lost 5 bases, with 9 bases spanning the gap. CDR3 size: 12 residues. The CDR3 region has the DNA TGTGCCAGCAGCCCACCTGGGGAGACCCAGTACTTC. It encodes CASSPPGETQYF.

For the CDR3, the DNA is TGTGCCAGCAGTGCAGTGAATGAGCAGTTCTTC. Protein: CASSAVNEQFF. The chain is built from TRBV2 and TRBJ2-1, with D uncertain. The V gene lost 4 bases and the J gene lost 7 bases, with 5 bases spanning the gap. Germline lookup yields CDR1 SNHLY and CDR2 FYNNEI. The CDR3 is 11 residues long.

The chain's CDR3 is CASSAGTVNTEAFF. DNA for the CDR3: TGTGCCAGCAGCGCCGGGACGGTGAACACTGAAGCTTTCTTT. The chain has TRBV9 and TRBJ1-1; D is possibly TRBD1 (5 bases). Germline V CDR1 and CDR2: SGDLS, YYNGEE. V was trimmed by 3 bases and J by 0 bases, leaving 9 bases between them. The CDR3 totals 14 residues.

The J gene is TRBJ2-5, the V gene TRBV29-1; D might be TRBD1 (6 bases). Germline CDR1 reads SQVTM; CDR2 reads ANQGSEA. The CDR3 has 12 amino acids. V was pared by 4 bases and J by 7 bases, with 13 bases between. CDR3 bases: TGCAGCGTTGGACAGGCCACAGGGACCCAGTACTTC. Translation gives CSVGQATGTQYF.

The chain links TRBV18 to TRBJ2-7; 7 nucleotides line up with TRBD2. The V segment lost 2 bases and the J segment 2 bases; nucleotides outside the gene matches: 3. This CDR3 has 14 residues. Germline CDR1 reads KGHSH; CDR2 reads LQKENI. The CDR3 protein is CASSPDGGAYEQYF. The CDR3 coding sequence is TGTGCCAGCTCACCAGATGGGGGGGCCTACGAGCAGTACTTC. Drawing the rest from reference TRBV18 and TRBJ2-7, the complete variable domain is NAGVMQNPRHLVRRRGQEARLRCSPMKGHSHVYWYRQLPEEGLKFMVYLQKENIIDESGMPKERFSAEFPKEGPSILRIQQVVRGDSAAYFCASSPDGGAYEQYFGPGTRLTVT.

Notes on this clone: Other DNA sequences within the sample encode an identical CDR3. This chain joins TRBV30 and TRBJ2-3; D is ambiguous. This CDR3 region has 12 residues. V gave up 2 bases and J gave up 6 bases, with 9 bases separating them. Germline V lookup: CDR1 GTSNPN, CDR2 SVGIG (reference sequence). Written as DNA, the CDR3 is TGTGCCTGGAGTCTCGGATTGGATACGCAGTATTTT. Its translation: CAWSLGLDTQYF.

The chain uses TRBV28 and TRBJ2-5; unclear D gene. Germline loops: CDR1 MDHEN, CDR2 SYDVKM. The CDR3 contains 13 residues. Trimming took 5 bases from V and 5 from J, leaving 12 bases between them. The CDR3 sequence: CASSLSTEETQYF. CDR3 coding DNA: TGTGCCAGCAGTCTATCGACGGAGGAGACCCAGTACTTC. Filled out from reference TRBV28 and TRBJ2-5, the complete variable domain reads DVKVTQSSRYLVKRTGEKVFLECVQDMDHENMFWYRQDPGLGLRLIYFSYDVKMKEKGDIPEGYSVSREKKERFSLILESASTNQTSMYLCASSLSTEETQYFGPGTRLLVL.

CDR3 DNA: TGTGCCTCCTCGGTCACAGATACGCAGTATTTT. Its translation is CASSVTDTQYF. This sequence joins TRBV30 and TRBJ2-3; D uncertain. CDR1 and CDR2 (germline): GTSNPN, SVGIG (reference sequence). Trimming cost V 7 bases and J 2 bases, with 7 bases left between them. The CDR3 runs to 11 residues.

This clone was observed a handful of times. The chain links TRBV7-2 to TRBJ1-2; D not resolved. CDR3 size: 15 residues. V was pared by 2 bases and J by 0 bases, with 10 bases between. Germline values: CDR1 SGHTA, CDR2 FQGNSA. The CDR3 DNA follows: TGTGCCAGCAGCTTATCTCGACGGACTAACTATGGCTACACCTTC. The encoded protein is CASSLSRRTNYGYTF.

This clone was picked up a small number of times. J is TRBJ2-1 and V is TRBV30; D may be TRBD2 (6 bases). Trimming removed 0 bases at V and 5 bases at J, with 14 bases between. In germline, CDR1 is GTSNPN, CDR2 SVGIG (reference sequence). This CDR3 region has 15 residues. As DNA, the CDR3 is TGTGCCTGGAGTGTTTGGGAGCGGGCCCACAATGAGCAGTTCTTC. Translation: CAWSVWERAHNEQFF.

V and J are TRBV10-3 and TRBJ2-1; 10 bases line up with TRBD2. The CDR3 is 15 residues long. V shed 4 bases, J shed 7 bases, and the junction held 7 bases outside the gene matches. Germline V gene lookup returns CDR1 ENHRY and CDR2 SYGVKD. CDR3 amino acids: CAISAGTSDRNEQFF. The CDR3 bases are TGTGCCATCAGTGCCGGGACTAGCGACCGAAATGAGCAGTTCTTC.

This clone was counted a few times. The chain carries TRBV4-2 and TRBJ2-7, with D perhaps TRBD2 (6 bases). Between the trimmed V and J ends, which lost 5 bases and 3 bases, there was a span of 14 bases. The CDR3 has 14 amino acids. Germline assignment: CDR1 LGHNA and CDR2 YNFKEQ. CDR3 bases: TGTGCCAGCAGCTCGGGACTCCTAGGCTACGAGCAGTACTTC. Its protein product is CASSSGLLGYEQYF.